This T cell receptor (beta chain) was identified in a study of CXCR3-negative and CXCR3-positive naive CD8 T cells. Study-wide points: Against CXCR3-negative naive cells, CXCR3-positive naive cells showed more hydrophobic TRB CDR3s.

UMI-labeled 5' RACE yielded the TRB cDNA libraries. TCRdb re-called the 5' RACE reads and gives one entry per CDR3 protein, without DNA. The sample has about 53,000 distinct CDR3 sequences; the top ten hold roughly 0.6%. Concerning this clonotype itself: No antigen is known for it.

Germline V gives CDR1 SGHTA, CDR2 FQGNSA. The CDR3 length is 13 residues. The sample consisted of naive CXCR3+ CD8+ T cells from blood. Subset denoted: CD45RO-CCR7+CD27+CD95- naive CD8+ T cells expressing CXCR3 (TNR3+). The receptor comes from a human donor in good health. Some clones in this sample may be carry-over from other donors' samples. The V call is TRBV7-2, the J call TRBJ2-7; TCRdb reports TRBD1, a call that lacks DNA to check it against. The chain's CDR3 is CASSFPGLREQYF.